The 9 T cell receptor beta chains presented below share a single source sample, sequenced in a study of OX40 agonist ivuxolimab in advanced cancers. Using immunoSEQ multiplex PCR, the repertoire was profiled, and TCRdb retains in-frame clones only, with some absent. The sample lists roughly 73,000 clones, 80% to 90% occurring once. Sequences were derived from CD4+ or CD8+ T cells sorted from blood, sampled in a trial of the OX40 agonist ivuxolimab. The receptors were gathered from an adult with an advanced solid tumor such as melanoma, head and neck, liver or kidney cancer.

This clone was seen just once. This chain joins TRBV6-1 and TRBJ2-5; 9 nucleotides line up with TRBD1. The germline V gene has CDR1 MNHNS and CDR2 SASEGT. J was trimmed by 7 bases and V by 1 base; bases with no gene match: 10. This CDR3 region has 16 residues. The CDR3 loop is CASSEVGTGRRGTQYF. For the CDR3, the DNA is TGTGCCAGCAGTGAAGTGGGGACAGGGAGAAGGGGGACCCAGTACTTC.

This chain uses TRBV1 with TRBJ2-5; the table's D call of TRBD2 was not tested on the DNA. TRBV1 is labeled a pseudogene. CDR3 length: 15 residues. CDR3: CTSLSGLAGQETQYF. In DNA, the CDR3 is TGCACCAGTCTTTCAGGACTAGCGGGACAAGAGACCCAGTACTTC.

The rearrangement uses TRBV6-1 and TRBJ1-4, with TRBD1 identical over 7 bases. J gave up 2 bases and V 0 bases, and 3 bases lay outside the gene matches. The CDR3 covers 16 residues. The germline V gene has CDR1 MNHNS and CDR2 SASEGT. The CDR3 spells CASSEAKGGTNEKLFF. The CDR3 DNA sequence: TGTGCCAGCAGTGAAGCTAAAGGGGGCACTAATGAAAAACTGTTTTTT.

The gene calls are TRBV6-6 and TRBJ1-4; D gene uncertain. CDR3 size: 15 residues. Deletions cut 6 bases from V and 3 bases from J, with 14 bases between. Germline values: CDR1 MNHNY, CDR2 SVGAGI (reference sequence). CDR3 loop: CASSRYYPSNEKLFF. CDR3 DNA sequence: TGTGCCAGCAGCCGCTATTACCCCTCTAATGAAAAACTGTTTTTT.

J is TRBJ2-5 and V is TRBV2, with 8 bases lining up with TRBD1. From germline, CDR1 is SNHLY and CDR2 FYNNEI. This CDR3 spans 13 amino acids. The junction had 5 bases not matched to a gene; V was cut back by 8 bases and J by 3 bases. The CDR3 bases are TGTGCCAGCCTACAGGGGGGAAAAGAGACCCAGTACTTC. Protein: CASLQGGKETQYF. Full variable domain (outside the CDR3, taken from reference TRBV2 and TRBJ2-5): EPEVTQTPSHQVTQMGQEVILRCVPISNHLYFYWYRQILGQKVEFLVSFYNNEISEKSEIFDDQFSVERPDGSNFTLKIRSTKLEDSAMYFCASLQGGKETQYFGPGTRLLVL.

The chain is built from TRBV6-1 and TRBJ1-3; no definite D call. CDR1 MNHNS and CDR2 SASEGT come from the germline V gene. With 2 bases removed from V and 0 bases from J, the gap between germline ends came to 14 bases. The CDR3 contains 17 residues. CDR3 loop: CASSEFQALSSGNTIYF. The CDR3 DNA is TGTGCCAGCAGTGAATTCCAGGCCTTAAGCTCTGGAAACACCATATATTTT.

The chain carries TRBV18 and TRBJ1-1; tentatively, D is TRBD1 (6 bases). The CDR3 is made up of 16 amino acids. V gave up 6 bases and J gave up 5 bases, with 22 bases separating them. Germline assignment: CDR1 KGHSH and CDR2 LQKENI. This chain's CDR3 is CASSPQSGGEGTEAFF. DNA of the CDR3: TGTGCCAGCTCCCCCCAATCCGGGGGCGAGGGGACTGAAGCTTTCTTT.

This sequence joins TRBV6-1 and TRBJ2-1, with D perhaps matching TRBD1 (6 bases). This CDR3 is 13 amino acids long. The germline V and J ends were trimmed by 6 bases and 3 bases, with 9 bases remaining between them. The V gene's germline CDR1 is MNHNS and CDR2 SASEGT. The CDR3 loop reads CASRRTVYNEQFF. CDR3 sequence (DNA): TGTGCCAGCAGAAGGACAGTCTACAATGAGCAGTTCTTC.

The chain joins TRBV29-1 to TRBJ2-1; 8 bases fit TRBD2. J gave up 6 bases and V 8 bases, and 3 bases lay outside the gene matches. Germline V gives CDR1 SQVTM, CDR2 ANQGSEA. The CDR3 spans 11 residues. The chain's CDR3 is CSFGLANEQFF. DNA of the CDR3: TGCAGCTTCGGACTAGCCAATGAGCAGTTCTTC.